These T cell receptor beta chains were read from a single sample in a study of blood T cell repertoires in COVID-19. The data were produced by immunoSEQ multiplex PCR, yet TCRdb's version contains in-frame clones alone and is incomplete. This sample has 200,000 to 250,000 clones, with around 81% found just once. Material for sequencing was peripheral blood. Source of these receptors: a woman in her sixties or seventies with active or convalescent COVID-19. Each CDR3 is given with its conserved first and last residue. D genes are given only for firm matches. Expanded clones are given a class, and other clones once, few, many or no size at all.

size | D | J | V | DNA | CDR3
- | - | TRBJ1-1 | TRBV18 | TGTGCCAGCTCACCGAACCACGGGGACACTGAAGCTTTCTTT | CASSPNHGDTEAFF
few | TRBD2 | TRBJ2-1 | TRBV3-1/TRBV3-2 | TGTGCCAGCAGCCCTCAGCGGGAGGGGTCCAGGGAGCAGTTCTTC | CASSPQREGSREQFF
- | - | TRBJ2-5 | TRBV12-5 | TGTGCTAGTGGTTTGGGACACCTGCAAGAGACCCAGTACTTC | CASGLGHLQETQYF
few | - | TRBJ1-4 | TRBV4-2 | TGTGCCAGCAGCCAAGAACAGGCCGGAAACATGGGTGAAAAACTGTTTTTT | CASSQEQAGNMGEKLFF
- | - | TRBJ1-3 | TRBV7-8 | TGTGCCAGCAGCTTAGAGAGGGAGGTCGGAAACACCATATATTTT | CASSLEREVGNTIYF
- | TRBD2 | TRBJ2-3 | TRBV2 | TGTGCCAGCAGACGGTCTGGAGGGCAGGTAGCGGGCTGGGATACGCAGTATTTT | CASRRSGGQVAGWDTQYF
- | - | TRBJ1-1 | TRBV21-1 | TGTGCCAGCAGCAAGCAAGAAAGGGCGGGTACTGAAGCTTTCTTT | CASSKQERAGTEAFF
- | - | TRBJ1-4 | TRBV11-2 | TGTGCCAGCAGCTTAAACAGGGCGGGTAATGAAAAACTGTTTTTT | CASSLNRAGNEKLFF
- | TRBD1 | TRBJ2-2 | TRBV25-1 | TGTGCCAGCCGGGACAGTAACACCGGGGAGCTGTTTTTT | CASRDSNTGELFF
once | TRBD2 | TRBJ2-7 | TRBV29-1 | TGCAGCGTTGGGACTAGCGGAACCTACGAGCAGTACTTC | CSVGTSGTYEQYF
- | - | TRBJ2-3 | TRBV29-1 | TGCAGCGCCGCAAAGTGGGCGGGTGGGGCAGATACGCAGTATTTT | CSAAKWAGGADTQYF
once | - | TRBJ2-7 | TRBV30 | TGTGCCTGGGGAGGAGGATCGGGGACCTACGAGCAGTACTTC | CAWGGGSGTYEQYF
- | TRBD1 | TRBJ1-1 | TRBV30 | TGTGCCTGGAGTTCGGACAGGGACACTGAAGCTTTCTTT | CAWSSDRDTEAFF
few | - | TRBJ2-7 | TRBV2 | TGTGCCAGCAGTGGAATACTGGGCGCCGAGCAGTACTTC | CASSGILGAEQYF
- | - | TRBJ1-6 | TRBV6-6 | TGTGCCAGCAGCCAGGCCAGTAATTCACCCCTCCACTTT | CASSQASNSPLHF
once | - | TRBJ1-1 | TRBV12-3/TRBV12-4 | TGTGCCAGCAGTTTCGGCGGCCTTAGTTCTTTCTTT | CASSFGGLSSFF
- | TRBD2 | TRBJ2-5 | TRBV19 | TGTGCCAGTGACAATCGGCGGGGGGGGCAAGAGACCCAGTACTTC | CASDNRRGGQETQYF
- | TRBD1 | TRBJ1-1 | TRBV30 | TGTGCCTGGAGTAGACAGGGCCGGGAAGCTTTCTTT | CAWSRQGREAFF
- | - | TRBJ1-1 | TRBV7-6 | TGTGCCAGCAGCTTAGCTGTGACAACTGAAGCTTTCTTT | CASSLAVTTEAFF
- | TRBD1 | TRBJ1-1 | TRBV29-1 | TGCAGCGTCGCCGGGACAGGGGGCTCTGAAGCTTTCTTT | CSVAGTGGSEAFF
- | - | TRBJ1-6 | TRBV19 | TGTGCCAGTAGTAGACTGAAGGATTCACCCCTCCACTTT | CASSRLKDSPLHF
- | - | TRBJ2-2 | TRBV10-3 | TGTGCCACAGGGGTGGAACAGAACACCGGGGAGCTGTTTTTT | CATGVEQNTGELFF
once | - | TRBJ2-5 | TRBV13 | TGTGCCAGCAGCTTAGTTAAAGAGACCCAGTACTTC | CASSLVKETQYF
- | TRBD1 | TRBJ2-7 | TRBV19 | TGTGCCAGTAGTACCCTTAGACAGGGGTCCAGGTACGAGCAGTACTTC | CASSTLRQGSRYEQYF
- | - | TRBJ2-3 | TRBV18 | TGTGCCAGCTCACCACGGACGGGGGTCCAGGATACGCAGTATTTT | CASSPRTGVQDTQYF
- | TRBD1 | TRBJ2-5 | TRBV6-5 | TGTGCCAGCAGTTACTCGGGACAGGGAGAAGAGACCCAGTACTTC | CASSYSGQGEETQYF
- | - | TRBJ2-1 | TRBV11-2 | TGTGCCAGCAGCATTAGTAGGGGGTCCTACAATGAGCAGTTCTTC | CASSISRGSYNEQFF
many | - | TRBJ1-1 | TRBV27 | TGTGCCAGCTCTTTCGACAGTAACACTGAAGCTTTCTTT | CASSFDSNTEAFF
- | - | TRBJ1-1 | TRBV30 | TGTGCCAGCTACAGGGCCTCGAACACTGAAGCTTTCTTT | CASYRASNTEAFF
- | - | TRBJ2-7 | TRBV19 | TGTGCCAGTAGTCCGGGTCATGACTACGAGCAGTACTTC | CASSPGHDYEQYF
once | TRBD1 | TRBJ2-3 | TRBV7-6 | TGTGCCAGCAGCCCAGACTACAGGGGGCGGGCAGATACGCAGTATTTT | CASSPDYRGRADTQYF
- | TRBD1 | TRBJ1-5 | TRBV28 | TGTGCCAGCAGTTTAACACAGGGGGTTCAGCCCCAGCATTTT | CASSLTQGVQPQHF
- | - | TRBJ1-1 | TRBV7-2 | TGTGCCAGCAGCTTATTTCGCACGGGGAACACTGAAGCTTTCTTT | CASSLFRTGNTEAFF
- | - | TRBJ1-5 | TRBV27 | TGTGCCAGCAGTTTAGCATCGGGGGGCAGGCAGCCCCAGCATTTT | CASSLASGGRQPQHF
- | TRBD2 | TRBJ2-7 | TRBV7-6 | TGTGCCAGCAGCTCGTCGACTAGCGGGAGTAAATGGACCTACGAGCAGTACTTC | CASSSSTSGSKWTYEQYF
- | - | TRBJ1-5 | TRBV5-5 | TGTGCCAGCAGCTTGGTGGGAGGGTCCGGGCCCCAGCATTTT | CASSLVGGSGPQHF
- | TRBD1 | TRBJ2-1 | TRBV27 | TGTGCCAGCAGTTTCGGCGGACAGGGCCAGGAGCAGTTCTTC | CASSFGGQGQEQFF
- | - | TRBJ2-7 | TRBV24-1 | TGTGCCACCAGTTCCACAGGGACGCAGTACTTC | CATSSTGTQYF
- | - | TRBJ2-1 | TRBV5-4 | TGTGCCAGCACCCCCCGGTTTGGAGTGAGCAGGGGTGAGCAGTTCTTC | CASTPRFGVSRGEQFF
- | TRBD1 | TRBJ2-5 | TRBV12-3/TRBV12-4 | TGTGCCAGCGGACAGGAGTCCGGGACCCAGTACTTC | CASGQESGTQYF
- | - | TRBJ2-1 | TRBV10-3 | TGTGCCAACCCGGCTGGAGCCCACAATGAGCAGTTCTTC | CANPAGAHNEQFF
- | TRBD1 | TRBJ1-6 | TRBV7-9 | TGTGCCAGCAGCTCACAACCCTCGGGACAGGGAAACAATTCACCCCTCCACTTT | CASSSQPSGQGNNSPLHF
- | - | TRBJ1-5 | TRBV19 | TGTGCCAGTAGTATTGGGAGCCCTTATAGCAATCAGCCCCAGCATTTT | CASSIGSPYSNQPQHF
- | - | TRBJ1-2 | TRBV6-5 | TGTGCCAGCAGTTACCTCGGACTTTTTGGCTACACCTTC | CASSYLGLFGYTF
many | - | TRBJ1-5 | TRBV11-2 | TGTGCCAGCAGCTTCGTAACAGGGTTTTCCAGAACCCAGCATTTT | CASSFVTGFSRTQHF
- | - | TRBJ1-2 | TRBV2 | TGTGCCAGCACCTCCGCCCAGGGGAGCTATGGCTACACCTTC | CASTSAQGSYGYTF
- | TRBD2 | TRBJ2-7 | TRBV12-5 | TGTGCTAGTGGCCCTAGCGGGAGGGCCTACGAGCAGTACTTC | CASGPSGRAYEQYF
once | TRBD1 | TRBJ2-3 | TRBV30 | TGTGCCTGGAGTGTAGGGACAGGGACCACAGATACGCAGTATTTT | CAWSVGTGTTDTQYF
- | - | TRBJ2-7 | TRBV5-1 | TGCGCCAGCAGCTTGGCGCCAGGGTTACCCTACGAGCAGTACTTC | CASSLAPGLPYEQYF
- | - | TRBJ1-6 | TRBV5-8 | TGTGCCAGCGTATCCAGGGGTCGGGCTTCACCCCTCCACTTT | CASVSRGRASPLHF
- | TRBD1 | TRBJ2-1 | TRBV5-1 | TGCGCCAGCAGCCTGGAAGGACAGGAGTTCAGCGAGCAGTTCTTC | CASSLEGQEFSEQFF
- | - | TRBJ1-6 | TRBV28 | TGTGCCAGCAGTTTATACAGGAATTCACCCCTCCACTTT | CASSLYRNSPLHF
- | - | TRBJ2-1 | TRBV7-9 | TGTGCCAGCAGCTTAACAGGGTTTGGGGCCGATGAGCAGTTCTTC | CASSLTGFGADEQFF
- | - | TRBJ2-3 | TRBV4-1 | TGCGCCAGCAGCGGAGGACTATTAGCTTCCGATACGCAGTATTTT | CASSGGLLASDTQYF
once | TRBD1 | TRBJ1-2 | TRBV6-5 | TGTGCCAGCAGTTTGTCGTTCGGACAGGATAACTATGGCTACACCTTC | CASSLSFGQDNYGYTF
- | - | TRBJ1-2 | TRBV7-8 | TGTGCCAGCAGCTTAGATCCCCGAGGTCGAAATGGCTACACCTTC | CASSLDPRGRNGYTF
- | - | TRBJ1-1 | TRBV9 | TGTGCCAGCAGCCCGAGGGGGTTTCGGGGGGACACTGAAGCTTTCTTT | CASSPRGFRGDTEAFF
- | - | TRBJ2-1 | TRBV11-1 | TGTGCCAGCAGCTCACTAGGTCGTGAGCAGTTCTTC | CASSSLGREQFF
- | - | TRBJ1-5 | TRBV2 | TGTGCCAGCAGTTCGATAGGGAGCTATCAGCCCCAGCATTTT | CASSSIGSYQPQHF
once | - | TRBJ2-5 | TRBV19 | TGTGCCAGTAGTCGGGGGGGGACAGAGGGGCAAGAGACCCAGTACTTC | CASSRGGTEGQETQYF